The 23 T cell receptor beta chains below come from one sample, sequenced in a study of T cell responses to AZD1222 COVID-19 vaccine (dated by TCRdb to the early 2020s). This sample's time point label indicates: about 28 days (+/-7) after the second vaccine dose. Library creation used the immunoSEQ multiplex PCR assay. Sourced from immuneACCESS, this table was stored by TCRdb with only in-frame sequences that have V and J called. A share of the clones is absent; for the studies checked, an unresolved V gene accounts for under half, and the remainder has no known explanation. Here the sample has roughly 180,000 clones; around 94% occur a single time. The ten largest make up 1.5% to 2% of the sample. The sequenced sample was peripheral blood, obtained 28 days after the second AZD1222 dose. Receptor source: an adult who received the AZD1222 COVID-19 vaccine.

The rearrangement uses TRBV27 and TRBJ2-1; 11 nucleotides match TRBD1. The CDR3 totals 17 residues. The V gene's germline CDR1 is MNHEY and CDR2 SMNVEV (reference sequence). Trimming removed 6 bases from V and 4 bases from J; junction bases left unmatched: 11. DNA for the CDR3: TGTGCCAGCAGCCCACCTTGGGGGACAGGGGGGTACAATGAGCAGTTCTTC. Amino acid sequence: CASSPPWGTGGYNEQFF.

The J gene is TRBJ1-1, the V gene TRBV6-5; the D gene is possibly TRBD1 (6 bases). V was clipped by 0 bases and J by 2 bases, with 7 bases between them. CDR1 is MNHEY, CDR2 SVGAGI, per germline. The CDR3 spans 14 residues. The CDR3, as DNA: TGTGCCAGCAGTTACTCGGGGGCCAACACTGAAGCTTTCTTT. Translated: CASSYSGANTEAFF.

The chain carries TRBV27 and TRBJ1-1; the D is unclear. The CDR3 loop spans 15 amino acids. Trimming took 7 bases from V and 0 from J, leaving 15 bases between them. Germline lookup yields CDR1 MNHEY and CDR2 SMNVEV (reference sequence). CDR3 bases: TGTGCCAGCAATGAATTTGCAGGTATGAACACTGAAGCTTTCTTT. It codes for CASNEFAGMNTEAFF.

The chain has TRBV9 and TRBJ1-2; 7 bases line up with TRBD1. The V gene's germline CDR1 is SGDLS and CDR2 YYNGEE. The junction had 8 bases not matched to a gene; V was cut back by 6 bases and J by 3 bases. This CDR3 has 14 amino acids. The chain's CDR3 is CASTPGQSYYGYTF. CDR3 nucleotides: TGTGCCAGCACGCCGGGACAGTCTTACTATGGCTACACCTTC.

The chain links TRBV7-3 to TRBJ1-3; D ambiguous. Germline V gene lookup returns CDR1 SGHTA and CDR2 FQGTGA. The CDR3 extends over 13 amino acids. Deletions cut 5 bases from V and 0 bases from J, with 5 bases between. CDR3 amino acids: CASSPLSGNTIYF. Written as DNA, the CDR3 is TGTGCCAGCAGCCCGCTCTCTGGAAACACCATATATTTT.

This chain joins TRBV9 and TRBJ2-2, with unresolved D. Per the germline V gene, CDR1 is SGDLS and CDR2 is YYNGEE. The CDR3 covers 13 residues. Trimming pared 0 bases from V and 7 bases from J, leaving 7 bases between. The CDR3 loop reads CASSVVAYGELFF. The CDR3 DNA is TGTGCCAGCAGCGTAGTGGCATACGGGGAGCTGTTTTTT.

The chain couples TRBV28 to TRBJ2-7; 15 nucleotides align to TRBD2. This CDR3 contains 17 residues. Germline CDR1 is MDHEN and CDR2 is SYDVKM. The V segment lost 6 bases and the J segment 1 base; nucleotides outside the gene matches: 7. This CDR3 is CASRSGLAGGLSYEQYF. The CDR3 nucleotides are TGTGCCAGCAGGTCTGGACTAGCGGGAGGGCTATCCTACGAGCAGTACTTC.

The table lists this clone with a count of one. The CDR3 loop is CASSPRQGAGDTQYF. The CDR3 DNA is TGTGCCAGCTCACCCCGACAGGGGGCGGGAGATACGCAGTATTTT. The chain carries TRBV18 and TRBJ2-3, with 10 bases that match TRBD1. The trim removed 3 bases at V and 5 bases at J, leaving 5 bases unmatched. The CDR3 has 15 amino acids. CDR1 is KGHSH, CDR2 LQKENI, per germline.

As regards this clone: At one end the junction does not follow the germline gene, possibly because of a read error. The chain uses TRBV6-1 and TRBJ1-2; no clear D. This CDR3 is built from 10 residues. Per the germline V gene, CDR1 is MNHNS and CDR2 is SASEGT. CDR3: CASSELAGRF. CDR3 coding DNA: TGTGCCAGCAGTGAACTGGCCGGCCGATTC.

The rearrangement joins TRBV28 to TRBJ2-1; D gene uncertain. The CDR3 consists of 17 residues. V gave up 6 bases and J gave up 6 bases, with 24 bases separating them. CDR1 is MDHEN and CDR2 is SYDVKM in the germline V gene. The chain's CDR3 is CASSPIPSEQRSNEQFF. In DNA form, the CDR3 reads TGTGCCAGCAGCCCGATCCCCAGCGAACAAAGGAGCAATGAGCAGTTCTTC.

This clone was counted a single time. Written as DNA, the CDR3 is TGTGCCAGCAGCAGGGGAGCCTCGAACACTGAAGCTTTCTTT. It encodes CASSRGASNTEAFF. This chain joins TRBV14 and TRBJ1-1; D might be TRBD1 (5 bases). This CDR3 spans 14 amino acids. Germline assignment: CDR1 SGHDN and CDR2 FVKESK. Trimming cost V 5 bases and J 1 base, with 11 bases left between them.

This clone appeared once. The CDR3 DNA reads as TGTGCCAGCAGTTACCCCGGGACCCCTGAGACCCAGTACTTC. Amino acids: CASSYPGTPETQYF. V usage is TRBV6-5 and J usage is TRBJ2-5; TRBD1 or TRBD2 may be the D gene (5 bases each). Trimming left V 2 bases short and J 5 bases short, with 12 bases between. CDR1 MNHEY and CDR2 SVGAGI come from the germline V gene. This CDR3 contains 14 residues.

The chain employs TRBV12-3 or TRBV12-4 and TRBJ1-2; D remains unclear. The V end was cut by 7 bases, the J end by 2 bases, with 8 bases between. The CDR3 has 12 residues. The DNA for the CDR3 is TGTGCCAGCATGGTCAGAAACTATGGCTACACCTTC. Amino acid sequence: CASMVRNYGYTF.

The chain carries TRBV18 and TRBJ1-1, with TRBD1 matching 12 bases. In germline, CDR1 is KGHSH, CDR2 LQKENI. The CDR3 runs to 18 residues. V dropped 4 bases and J dropped 5; count of bases not matched to a gene: 14. CDR3 sequence: CASSRYSGTGGSWTEAFF. The CDR3 coding sequence is TGTGCCAGCTCACGCTACTCCGGGACAGGGGGCTCGTGGACTGAAGCTTTCTTT. Combining the CDR3 with reference TRBV18 and TRBJ1-1 gives the whole variable domain NAGVMQNPRHLVRRRGQEARLRCSPMKGHSHVYWYRQLPEEGLKFMVYLQKENIIDESGMPKERFSAEFPKEGPSILRIQQVVRGDSAAYFCASSRYSGTGGSWTEAFFGQGTRLTVV.

The chain recombines TRBV29-1 with TRBJ2-1; the match to TRBD2 covers 13 bases. Germline trimming cut 1 base from V and 5 bases from J; bases unmatched to any gene: 5. The CDR3 is 16 residues long. CDR1 is SQVTM and CDR2 is ANQGSEA in the germline V gene. DNA for the CDR3: TGCAGCGTTGAAGGGACTAGCGGGAGATTGAACAATGAGCAGTTCTTC. Translated, it gives CSVEGTSGRLNNEQFF.

The V gene is TRBV11-2, the J gene TRBJ1-1; D not resolved. Germline V lookup: CDR1 SGHAT, CDR2 FQNNGV. This CDR3 has 13 amino acids. Trimming shortened V by 1 base and J by 6 bases, and 9 bases separated the two germline ends. The CDR3 loop is CASSLGSTPEAFF. The CDR3 DNA reads TGTGCCAGCAGCTTAGGGAGCACCCCTGAAGCTTTCTTT.

The chain combines TRBV3-1 (or the pseudogene TRBV3-2) with TRBJ1-1; TRBD1 is a possible D gene (6 bases). The CDR3 runs 14 residues. From germline, CDR1 is LGHDT and CDR2 YNNKEL (reference sequence). V lost 2 bases to trimming and J lost 2 bases, with 9 bases between them. CDR3 sequence reads: CASSQTDSNTEAFF. The CDR3 nucleotides read TGTGCCAGCAGCCAAACGGACAGCAACACTGAAGCTTTCTTT.

This sequence joins TRBV29-1 and TRBJ2-7; tentatively, D is TRBD1 or TRBD2 (6 bases each). This CDR3 region has 14 residues. Germline V gives CDR1 SQVTM, CDR2 ANQGSEA. Trimming left V 4 bases short and J 4 bases short, with 17 bases between. The CDR3 coding sequence is TGCAGCGTTGTTGGGGGGCAGCTTGGTTACGAGCAGTACTTC. Protein sequence: CSVVGGQLGYEQYF.

This chain joins TRBV6-6 and TRBJ1-5; D remains ambiguous. The germline V gene encodes CDR1 MNHNY and CDR2 SVGAGI (reference sequence). The V and J ends lost 7 bases and 7 bases respectively, with 8 bases between them. The CDR3 runs to 11 residues. The CDR3 loop is CASTGGQPQHF. For the CDR3, the DNA is TGTGCCAGCACCGGAGGCCAGCCCCAGCATTTT.

The chain combines TRBV11-2 with TRBJ1-1; D possibly corresponds to TRBD1 (5 bases). Germline assignment: CDR1 SGHAT and CDR2 FQNNGV. Trimming took off 1 base at V and 4 bases at J, with 7 bases between the two ends. The CDR3 extends over 13 amino acids. CDR3: CASSLGGTTEAFF. Here the CDR3 DNA reads TGTGCCAGCAGCTTAGGCGGGACCACTGAAGCTTTCTTT.

The gene calls are TRBV6-5 and TRBJ2-3; D might be TRBD1 (5 bases). The germline CDR1 and CDR2 sequences are MNHEY and SVGAGI. Trimming removed 0 bases from V and 1 base from J, with 5 bases in between. The CDR3 is 14 residues long. The DNA for the CDR3 is TGTGCCAGCAGTTACTCAGGGGGCACAGATACGCAGTATTTT. This sequence encodes CASSYSGGTDTQYF.

The rearrangement uses TRBV7-9 and TRBJ2-1; weak D call: TRBD2 (6 bases). Between the trimmed V and J ends, which lost 3 bases and 2 bases, there was a span of 11 bases. The CDR3 runs to 15 residues. Germline CDR1 reads SEHNR; CDR2 reads FQNEAQ (reference sequence). The CDR3 DNA reads TGTGCCAGCAGCTTGTTGGGGGAGGCCTACAATGAGCAGTTCTTC. Encoded protein: CASSLLGEAYNEQFF.

This chain uses TRBV12-5 with TRBJ2-3, with 15 bases aligning to TRBD2. The germline CDR1 and CDR2 sequences are LGHNT and FRNRAP. The CDR3 spans 17 residues. The V gene end was trimmed by 3 bases and the J gene end by 6 bases; junction bases not matched to a gene: 7. CDR3 region: CASGFHGLAGGYDTQYF. CDR3 DNA: TGTGCTAGTGGTTTCCACGGACTAGCGGGGGGGTACGATACGCAGTATTTT.